The TCR beta chain under discussion was sequenced for a study of neurological immune-mediated disorders. In its sample, this clonotype was seen many times. In TCRdb, the 5' RACE reads were re-called with MiXCR into one record per CDR3 protein. The table records some 89,000 distinct CDR3 sequences, around 4% of them present only once. Time point specified: longitudinal time-point 3. Germline V gene lookup returns CDR1 DFQATT and CDR2 SNEGSKA (reference sequence). The V gene lost 0 bases and the J gene lost 11 bases, with 13 bases spanning the gap. The CDR3 has 12 residues. The chain carries TRBV20-1 and TRBJ1-1, with D tentatively TRBD1 (6 bases). The sample consisted of PBMCs. This TCR came from a woman aged 60 to 75 with multiple sclerosis. Here the CDR3 reads CSARDRQGPAFF. CDR3 bases: TGCAGTGCTAGAGATCGTCAGGGGCCCGCTTTCTTT.